This T cell receptor beta chain was sequenced for a study of blood T cell repertoires in COVID-19. About the study: The samples span acute and convalescent COVID-19 from the United States, Italy and Spain. From T cells, B-cell-depleted T cells, or PBMCs came the material, which was cDNA or gDNA.

Cohort 3 recovered donors had two negative PCRs, clearance, or symptom resolution. The CDR3 consists of 14 residues. V dropped 0 bases and J dropped 2 bases, with 7 bases sitting between them. From germline, CDR1 is MDHEN and CDR2 SYDVKM. Original processing methods: Amplification of reference gene primers provided the estimated nucleated cell counts. Repertoires were generated with immunoSEQ multiplex PCR, while TCRdb's copy carries only in-frame clones and drops some. For V, J and clone size, that table is used; D and trimming come from the DNA. Of over 350,000 clones listed, 87% were seen once; the top ten hold roughly a tenth.

The gene calls are TRBV28 and TRBJ1-1; no firm D call. The TCR comes from a woman aged 45-60 years who had recovered from COVID-19. The source material was PBMCs or T cells enriched from blood (not recorded which). CDR3 in amino acids: CASSLWEPNTEAFF. The CDR3 DNA reads as TGTGCCAGCAGTTTATGGGAGCCTAACACTGAAGCTTTCTTT.